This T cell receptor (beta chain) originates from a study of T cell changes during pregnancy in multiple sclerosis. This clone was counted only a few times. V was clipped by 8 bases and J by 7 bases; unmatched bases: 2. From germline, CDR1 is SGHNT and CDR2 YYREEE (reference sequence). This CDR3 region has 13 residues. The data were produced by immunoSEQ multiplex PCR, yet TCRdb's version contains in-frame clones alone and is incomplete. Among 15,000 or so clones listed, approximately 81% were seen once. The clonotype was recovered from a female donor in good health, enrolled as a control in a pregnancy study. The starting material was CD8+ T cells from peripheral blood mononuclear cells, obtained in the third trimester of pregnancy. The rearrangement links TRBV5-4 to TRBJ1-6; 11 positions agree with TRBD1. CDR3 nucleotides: TGTGCCAGTAGGGACAGGGGGAATTCACCCCTCCACTTT. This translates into CASRDRGNSPLHF.